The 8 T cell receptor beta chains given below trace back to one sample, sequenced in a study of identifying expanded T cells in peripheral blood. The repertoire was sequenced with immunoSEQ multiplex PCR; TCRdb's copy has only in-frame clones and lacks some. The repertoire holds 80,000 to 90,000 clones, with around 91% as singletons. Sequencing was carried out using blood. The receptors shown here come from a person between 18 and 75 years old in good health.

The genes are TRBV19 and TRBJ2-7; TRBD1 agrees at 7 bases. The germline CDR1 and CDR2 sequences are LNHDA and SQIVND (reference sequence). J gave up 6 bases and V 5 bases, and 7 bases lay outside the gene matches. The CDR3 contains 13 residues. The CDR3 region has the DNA TGTGCCAGTAGTCAGAGGGGGCCAGTCGAGCAGTACTTC. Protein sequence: CASSQRGPVEQYF.

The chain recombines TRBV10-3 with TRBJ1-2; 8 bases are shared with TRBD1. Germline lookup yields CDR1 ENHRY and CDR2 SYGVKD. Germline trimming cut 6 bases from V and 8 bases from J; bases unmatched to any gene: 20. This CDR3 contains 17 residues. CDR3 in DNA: TGTGCCATCAGGACGGCTTTGAGAGGGCAGGGGGCGATCGGCTACACCTTC. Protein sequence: CAIRTALRGQGAIGYTF.

Here the CDR3 DNA reads TGTGCCAGCAGCTTAAACCCCGGGGAGGGCACAGATACGCAGTATTTT. It translates to CASSLNPGEGTDTQYF. The chain is built from TRBV7-3 and TRBJ2-3; D may be TRBD2 (6 bases). The V end was cut by 1 base, the J end by 1 base, with 12 bases between. The CDR3 is 16 amino acids. Germline V CDR1 and CDR2: SGHTA, FQGTGA.

For the CDR3, the DNA is TGTGCCAGCAGTGATGCCCCGGGACAGTCTAGAGGCTACACCTTC. As protein: CASSDAPGQSRGYTF. The V and J genes are TRBV6-1 and TRBJ1-2; 7 bases are a match to TRBD1. The J segment lost 8 bases and the V segment lost 3 bases, leaving 12 bases of the junction unmatched. The germline gives CDR1 MNHNS, CDR2 SASEGT. The length of the CDR3 is 15 residues.

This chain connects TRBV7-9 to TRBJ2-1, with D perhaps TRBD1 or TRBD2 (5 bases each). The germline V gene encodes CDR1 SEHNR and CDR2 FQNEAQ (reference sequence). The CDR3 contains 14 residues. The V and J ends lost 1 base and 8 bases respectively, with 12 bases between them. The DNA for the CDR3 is TGTGCCAGCAGCTTAGACACCGGGACCGATGAGCAGTTCTTC. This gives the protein CASSLDTGTDEQFF.

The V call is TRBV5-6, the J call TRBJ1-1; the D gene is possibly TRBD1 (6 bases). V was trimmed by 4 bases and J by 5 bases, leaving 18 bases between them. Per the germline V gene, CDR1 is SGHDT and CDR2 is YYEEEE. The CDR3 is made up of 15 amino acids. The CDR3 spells CASSRYDRPLTEAFF. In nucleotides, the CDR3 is TGTGCCAGCAGCAGATATGACAGGCCGTTAACTGAAGCTTTCTTT. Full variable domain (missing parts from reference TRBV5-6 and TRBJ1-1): DAGVTQSPTHLIKTRGQQVTLRCSPKSGHDTVSWYQQALGQGPQFIFQYYEEEERQRGNFPDRFSGHQFPNYSSELNVNALLLGDSALYLCASSRYDRPLTEAFFGQGTRLTVV.

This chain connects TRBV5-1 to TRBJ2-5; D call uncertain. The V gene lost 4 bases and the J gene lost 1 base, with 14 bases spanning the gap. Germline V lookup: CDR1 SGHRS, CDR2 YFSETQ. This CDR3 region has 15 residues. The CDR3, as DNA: TGCGCCAGCAGCCCCCTGGGCTTGATCCAAGAGACCCAGTACTTC. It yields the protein CASSPLGLIQETQYF. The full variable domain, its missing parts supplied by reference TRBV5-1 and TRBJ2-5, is KAGVTQTPRYLIKTRGQQVTLSCSPISGHRSVSWYQQTPGQGLQFLFEYFSETQRNKGNFPGRFSGRQFSNSRSEMNVSTLELGDSALYLCASSPLGLIQETQYFGPGTRLLVL.

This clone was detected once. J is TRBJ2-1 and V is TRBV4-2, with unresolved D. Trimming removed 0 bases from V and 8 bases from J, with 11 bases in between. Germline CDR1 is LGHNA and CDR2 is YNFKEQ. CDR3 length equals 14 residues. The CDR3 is CASSQDFLGDEQFF. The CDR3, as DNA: TGTGCCAGCAGCCAAGACTTTTTAGGAGATGAGCAGTTCTTC.